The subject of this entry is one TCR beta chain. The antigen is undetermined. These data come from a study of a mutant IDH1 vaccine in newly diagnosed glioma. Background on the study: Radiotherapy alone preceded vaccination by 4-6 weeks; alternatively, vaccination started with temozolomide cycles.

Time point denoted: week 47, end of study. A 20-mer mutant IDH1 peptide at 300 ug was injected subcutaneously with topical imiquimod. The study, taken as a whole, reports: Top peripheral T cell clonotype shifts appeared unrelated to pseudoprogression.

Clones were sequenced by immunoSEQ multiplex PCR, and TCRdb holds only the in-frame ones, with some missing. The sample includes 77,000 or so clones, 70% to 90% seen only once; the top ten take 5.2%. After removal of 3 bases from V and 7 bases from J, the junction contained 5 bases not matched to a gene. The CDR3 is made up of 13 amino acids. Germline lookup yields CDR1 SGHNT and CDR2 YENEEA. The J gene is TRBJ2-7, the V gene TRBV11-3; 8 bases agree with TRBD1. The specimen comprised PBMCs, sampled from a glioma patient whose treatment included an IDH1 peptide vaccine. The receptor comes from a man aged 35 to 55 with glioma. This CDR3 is CASSLGTGTEQYF. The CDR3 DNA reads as TGTGCCAGCAGCTTGGGGACAGGTACTGAGCAGTACTTC.